The rows below give T cell receptor beta chains drawn from one sample of a study of graft-versus-host responses after intestinal transplantation. The table came from immunoSEQ multiplex PCR; TCRdb's copy has only in-frame clones and leaves some out. This table holds under 100,000 clones, roughly 90% found once. This material consisted of PBMCs, taken approximately 420 days after intestinal transplant. The receptors derive from a human patient who received an intestinal transplant, so some T cells may come from the graft donor. Both conserved end residues are part of each CDR3. The order of the fields is clone size, D gene, J gene, V gene, CDR3 length, CDR3 protein, CDR3 DNA. A D gene is named only where the DNA matches it firmly. Clone size is given for some rows only: seen once, a few or many times, or a class if the clone is expanded.

- - TRBJ2-7 TRBV12-2 19 CASRLALDGRDSGIYEQYF TGTGCAAGTCGCTTAGCTCTAGACGGCCGGGACTCCGGAATCTACGAGCAGTACTTC
- - TRBJ1-2 TRBV10-3 15 CAISESEVGNYGYTF TGTGCCATCAGTGAGTCGGAGGTCGGAAACTATGGCTACACCTTC
- - TRBJ2-3 TRBV5-6 12 CASSLGSDTQYF TGTGCCAGCAGCTTGGGATCAGATACGCAGTATTTT
- - TRBJ1-5 TRBV7-8 15 CASSLAPGAEQPQHF TGTGCCAGCAGCTTAGCGCCGGGGGCGGAACAGCCCCAGCATTTT
- TRBD1 TRBJ1-1 TRBV5-5 13 CASRGQPNTEAFF TGTGCCAGCAGGGGACAGCCGAACACTGAAGCTTTCTTT
- - TRBJ2-1 TRBV7-2 13 CASSLGSYNEQFF TGTGCCAGCAGCTTAGGATCCTACAATGAGCAGTTCTTC
once - TRBJ2-6 TRBV4-1 17 CASSQFPFGAGANVLTF TGCGCCAGCAGCCAATTCCCCTTCGGGGCTGGGGCCAACGTCCTGACTTTC
- - TRBJ1-2 TRBV11-3 13 CASSLEGGYGYTF TGTGCCAGCAGCTTAGAGGGCGGCTATGGCTACACCTTC
- - TRBJ1-1 TRBV7-9 17 CASSPRQRGGTNTEAFF TGTGCCAGCAGCCCCCGCCAGAGGGGGGGGACGAACACTGAAGCTTTCTTT
- - TRBJ2-7 TRBV5-1 13 CASSSGALDEQYF TGCGCCAGCAGCTCGGGGGCCCTGGACGAGCAGTACTTC
- - TRBJ1-3 TRBV19 15 CASSRSGGGGNTIYF TGTGCCAGTAGTAGGTCCGGGGGCGGTGGAAACACCATATATTTT
- TRBD1 TRBJ1-2 TRBV5-5 15 CASRWGTGVPYGYTF TGTGCCAGCAGGTGGGGAACAGGGGTGCCCTATGGCTACACCTTC
once - TRBJ2-7 TRBV6-1 11 CATLGAYEQYF TGTGCCACCCTTGGGGCCTACGAGCAGTACTTC
- - TRBJ2-2 TRBV6-4 14 CASSGDGNTGELFF TGTGCCAGCAGTGGAGACGGGAACACCGGGGAGCTGTTTTTT
- - TRBJ2-7 TRBV15 15 CATSRGDSLSYEQYF TGTGCCACCAGCCGCGGCGACAGCCTCTCCTACGAGCAGTACTTC
- TRBD1 TRBJ2-7 TRBV6-1 14 CASSQDRVAYEQYF TGTGCCAGCAGCCAGGACAGGGTGGCCTACGAGCAGTACTTC
- - TRBJ1-1 TRBV27 16 CASSSFLRGVGTEAFF TGTGCCAGCAGTAGTTTTCTGCGAGGGGTAGGGACTGAAGCTTTCTTT
- - TRBJ2-7 TRBV27 15 CASSLSKGGAYEQYF TGTGCCAGCAGTTTATCGAAGGGCGGAGCCTACGAGCAGTACTTC
- - TRBJ1-1 TRBV19 11 CASSRGTEAFF TGTGCCAGTTCTCGGGGCACTGAAGCTTTCTTT
- TRBD1 TRBJ2-7 TRBV13 16 CASSRADRGSSYEQYF TGTGCCAGCAGCCGTGCGGACAGGGGCAGCTCCTACGAGCAGTACTTC
- TRBD1 TRBJ1-2 TRBV7-6 14 CASSQGQGGYGYTF TGTGCCAGCAGCCAGGGACAGGGAGGCTATGGCTACACCTTC
- - TRBJ1-1 TRBV29-1 14 CSVDPGHPNTEAFF TGCAGCGTTGACCCGGGACACCCGAACACTGAAGCTTTCTTT
- TRBD1 TRBJ1-6 TRBV7-2 14 CASSLATGDSPLHF TGTGCCAGCAGCTTAGCCACAGGGGATTCACCCCTCCACTTT
- TRBD1 TRBJ1-4 TRBV19 14 CASKGGQGREKLFF TGTGCCAGTAAGGGGGGACAGGGACGGGAAAAACTGTTTTTT
once - TRBJ2-7 TRBV13 14 CASSLGEDSYEQYF TGTGCCAGCAGCTTAGGGGAAGACTCCTACGAGCAGTACTTC
once TRBD2 TRBJ2-1 TRBV6-5 15 CASRTGGNTYNEQFF TGTGCCAGCAGGACCGGGGGGAACACCTACAATGAGCAGTTCTTC
- - TRBJ2-7 TRBV5-1 13 CASSLSDYGEQYF TGCGCCAGCAGCTTGTCGGACTACGGAGAGCAGTACTTC
- TRBD1 TRBJ2-5 TRBV5-1 15 CASSSYRGPGETQYF TGCGCCAGCAGCTCATACAGGGGGCCTGGGGAGACCCAGTACTTC
- - TRBJ2-5 TRBV9 13 CASSVGAEETQYF TGTGCCAGCAGCGTAGGGGCCGAAGAGACCCAGTACTTC